Detailed here is one T cell receptor (beta chain). Antigen: not known. This record comes from a study of CXCR3-negative and CXCR3-positive naive CD8 T cells. CDR3 length equals 15 residues. Germline loops: CDR1 SEHNR, CDR2 FQNEAQ (reference sequence). Libraries were UMI-labeled 5' RACE TRB cDNA. Following a re-call of the 5' RACE reads, TCRdb has one entry per CDR3 protein and lacks DNA. Seen in this sample are over 100,000 distinct CDR3 sequences; the ten most common clones hold roughly 0.35%. Study-wide findings and caveats: The study found more hydrophobic TRB CDR3s in CXCR3-positive naive cells than in CXCR3-negative naive cells.

The receptor was derived from a human donor in good health. Some clones in this sample may be carry-over from other donors' samples. Source material: naive CXCR3+ CD8+ T cells from blood. Indicated subset: CD45RO-CCR7+CD27+CD95- naive CD8+ T cells expressing CXCR3 (TNR3+). The rearrangement uses TRBV7-9 and TRBJ1-3; TCRdb names TRBD1, which stays unverified in the absence of DNA. This CDR3 reads CASSRPQGAGNTIYF.